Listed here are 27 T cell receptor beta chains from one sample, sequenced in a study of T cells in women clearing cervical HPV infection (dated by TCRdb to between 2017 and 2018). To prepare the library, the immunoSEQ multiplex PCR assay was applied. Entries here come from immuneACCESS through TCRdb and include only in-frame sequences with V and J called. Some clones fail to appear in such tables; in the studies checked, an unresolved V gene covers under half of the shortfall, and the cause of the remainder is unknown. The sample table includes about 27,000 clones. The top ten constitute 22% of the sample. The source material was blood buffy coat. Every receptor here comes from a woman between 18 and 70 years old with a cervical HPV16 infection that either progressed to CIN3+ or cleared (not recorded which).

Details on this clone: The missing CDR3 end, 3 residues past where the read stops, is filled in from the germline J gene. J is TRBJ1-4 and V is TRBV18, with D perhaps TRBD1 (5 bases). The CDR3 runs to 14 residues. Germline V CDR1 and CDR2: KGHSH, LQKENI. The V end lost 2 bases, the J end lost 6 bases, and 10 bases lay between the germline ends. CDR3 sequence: CASSPGAADEKLFF. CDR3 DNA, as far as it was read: TGTGCCAGCTCACCAGGGGCAGCAGATGAAAAA.

The CDR3 sequence: CASSLQSGQQYGYTF. Partial CDR3 DNA: TGTGCCAGCAGCTTACAATCGGGACAGCAGTATGGC. V gene TRBV7-6 combines with J gene TRBJ1-2; 7 bases are shared with TRBD1. The missing CDR3 end, 3 residues past where the read stops, is filled in from the germline J gene. Germline CDR1 reads SGHVS; CDR2 reads FNYEAQ. The CDR3 consists of 15 residues. Trimming removed 2 bases from V and 5 bases from J; junction bases left unmatched: 8. Combining the CDR3 with reference TRBV7-6 and TRBJ1-2 gives the whole variable domain GAGVSQSPRYKVTKRGQDVALRCDPISGHVSLYWYRQALGQGPEFLTYFNYEAQQDKSGLPNDRFSAERPEGSISTLTIQRTEQRDSAMYRCASSLQSGQQYGYTFGSGTRLTVV.

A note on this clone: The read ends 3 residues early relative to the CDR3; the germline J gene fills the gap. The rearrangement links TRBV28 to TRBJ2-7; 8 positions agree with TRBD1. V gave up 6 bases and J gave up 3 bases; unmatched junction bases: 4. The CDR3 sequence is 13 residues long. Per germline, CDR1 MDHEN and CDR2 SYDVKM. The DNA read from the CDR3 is TGTGCCAGCAGCCCAACAGGGGGCTACGAG. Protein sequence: CASSPTGGYE. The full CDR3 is CASSPTGGYEQYF.

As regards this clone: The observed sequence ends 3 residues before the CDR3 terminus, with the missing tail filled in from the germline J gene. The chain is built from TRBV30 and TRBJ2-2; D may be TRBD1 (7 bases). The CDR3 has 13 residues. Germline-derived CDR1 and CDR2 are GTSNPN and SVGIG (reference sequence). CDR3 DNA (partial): TGTGCCTGGACCCCAGGCAGGGGGGCACCG. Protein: CAWTPGRGAP. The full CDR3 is CAWTPGRGAPLFF.

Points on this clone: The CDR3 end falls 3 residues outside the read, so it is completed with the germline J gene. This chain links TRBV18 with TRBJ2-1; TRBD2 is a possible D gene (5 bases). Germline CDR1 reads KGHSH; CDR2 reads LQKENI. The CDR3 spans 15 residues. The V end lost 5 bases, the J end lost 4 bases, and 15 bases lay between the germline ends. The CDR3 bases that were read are TGTGCCAGCTCATCCGGACTCTCCTCTTACAATGAG. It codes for CASSSGLSSYNE. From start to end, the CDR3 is CASSSGLSSYNEQFF.

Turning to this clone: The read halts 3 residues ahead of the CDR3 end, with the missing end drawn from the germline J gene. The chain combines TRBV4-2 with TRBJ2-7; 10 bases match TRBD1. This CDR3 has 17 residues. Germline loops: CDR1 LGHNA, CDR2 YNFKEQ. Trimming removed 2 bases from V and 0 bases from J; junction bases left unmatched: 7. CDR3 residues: CASSQPPGQGFSYEQYF. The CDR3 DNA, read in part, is TGTGCCAGCAGCCAACCGCCGGGACAGGGGTTCTCCTACGAG.

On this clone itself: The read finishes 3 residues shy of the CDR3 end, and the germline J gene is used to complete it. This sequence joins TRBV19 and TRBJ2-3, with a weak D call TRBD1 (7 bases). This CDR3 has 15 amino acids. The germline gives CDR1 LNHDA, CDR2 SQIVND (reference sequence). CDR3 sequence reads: CASSIAGGSNQPQYF. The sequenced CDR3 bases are TGTGCCAGTAGTATCGCAGGGGGGAGCAATCAGCCG.

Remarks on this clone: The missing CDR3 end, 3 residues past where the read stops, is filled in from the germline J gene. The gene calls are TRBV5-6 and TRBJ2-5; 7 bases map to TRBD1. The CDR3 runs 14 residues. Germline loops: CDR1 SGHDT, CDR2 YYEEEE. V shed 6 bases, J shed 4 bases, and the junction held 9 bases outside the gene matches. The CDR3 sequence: CASTPDRVVETQYF. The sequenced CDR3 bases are TGTGCCAGCACCCCCGACAGGGTAGTAGAGACC.

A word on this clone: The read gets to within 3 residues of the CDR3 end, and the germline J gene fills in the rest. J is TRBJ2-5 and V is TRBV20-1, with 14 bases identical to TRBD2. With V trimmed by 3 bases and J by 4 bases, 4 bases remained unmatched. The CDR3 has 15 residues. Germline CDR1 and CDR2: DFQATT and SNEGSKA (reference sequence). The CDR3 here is CSASGGTSGRETQYF. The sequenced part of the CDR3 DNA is TGCAGTGCTAGCGGTGGGACTAGCGGGAGAGAGACC.

Here the CDR3 reads CASSLKGRGDNEQFF. CDR3 bases read: TGTGCCAGCAGCTTGAAGGGGCGAGGGGACAATGAG. The chain links TRBV5-4 to TRBJ2-1, with D possibly called TRBD1 or TRBD2 (5 bases each). The CDR3 extends 3 residues past the end of the read, so its final part is completed from the germline J gene. Germline CDR1 is SGHNT and CDR2 is YYREEE (reference sequence). The CDR3 has 15 amino acids. V dropped 1 base and J dropped 5 bases, with 13 bases sitting between them.

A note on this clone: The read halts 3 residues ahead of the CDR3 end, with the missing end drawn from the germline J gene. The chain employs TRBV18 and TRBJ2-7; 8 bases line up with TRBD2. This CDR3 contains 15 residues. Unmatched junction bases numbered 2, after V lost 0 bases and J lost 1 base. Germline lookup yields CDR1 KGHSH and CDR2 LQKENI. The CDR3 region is CASSPPGLGSYEQYF. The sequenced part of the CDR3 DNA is TGTGCCAGCTCACCACCGGGACTAGGGTCCTACGAG.

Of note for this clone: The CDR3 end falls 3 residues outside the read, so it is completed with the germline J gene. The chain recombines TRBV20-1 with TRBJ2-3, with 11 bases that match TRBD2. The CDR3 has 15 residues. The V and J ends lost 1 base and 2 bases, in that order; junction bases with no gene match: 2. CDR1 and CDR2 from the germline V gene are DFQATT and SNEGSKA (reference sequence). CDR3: CSARVAGGSTDTQYF. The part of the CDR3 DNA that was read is TGCAGTGCTAGAGTAGCGGGAGGGTCCACAGATACG.

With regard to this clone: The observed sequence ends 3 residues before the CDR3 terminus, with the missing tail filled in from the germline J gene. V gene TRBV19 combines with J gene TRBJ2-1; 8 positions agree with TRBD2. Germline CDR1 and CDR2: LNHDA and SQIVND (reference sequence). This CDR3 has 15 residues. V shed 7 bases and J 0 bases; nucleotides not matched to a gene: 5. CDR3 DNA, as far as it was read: TGTGCCAGTAAGGGGACTAGGAGCTCCTACAATGAG. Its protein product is CASKGTRSSYNE. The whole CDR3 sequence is CASKGTRSSYNEQFF. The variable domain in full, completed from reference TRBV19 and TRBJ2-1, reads DGGITQSPKYLFRKEGQNVTLSCEQNLNHDAMYWYRQDPGQGLRLIYYSQIVNDFQKGDIAEGYSVSREKKESFPLTVTSAQKNPTAFYLCASKGTRSSYNEQFFGPGTRLTVL.

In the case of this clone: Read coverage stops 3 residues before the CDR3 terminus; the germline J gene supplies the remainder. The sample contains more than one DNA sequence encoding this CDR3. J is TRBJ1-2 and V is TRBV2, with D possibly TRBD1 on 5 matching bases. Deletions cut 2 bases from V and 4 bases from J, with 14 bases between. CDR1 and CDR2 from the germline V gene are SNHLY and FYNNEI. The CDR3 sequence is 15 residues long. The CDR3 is CASSESFDSIYGYTF. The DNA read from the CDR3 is TGTGCCAGCAGTGAATCATTCGACAGCATCTATGGC.

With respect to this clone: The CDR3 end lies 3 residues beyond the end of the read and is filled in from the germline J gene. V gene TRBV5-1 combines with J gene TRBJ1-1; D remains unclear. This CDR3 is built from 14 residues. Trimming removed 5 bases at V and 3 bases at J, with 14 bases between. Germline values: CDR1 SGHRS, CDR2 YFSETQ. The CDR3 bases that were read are TGCGCCAGCAGTTGGGCAGCCGGGGACACTGAA. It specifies CASSWAAGDTE. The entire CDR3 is CASSWAAGDTEAFF.

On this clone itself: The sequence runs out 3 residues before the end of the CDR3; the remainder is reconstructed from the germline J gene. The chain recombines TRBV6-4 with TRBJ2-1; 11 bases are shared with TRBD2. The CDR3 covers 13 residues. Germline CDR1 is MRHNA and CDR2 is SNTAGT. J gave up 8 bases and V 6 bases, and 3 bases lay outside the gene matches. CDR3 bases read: TGTGCCAGCAGCACTAGCGGGAGCGATGAG. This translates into CASSTSGSDE. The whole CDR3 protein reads CASSTSGSDEQFF.

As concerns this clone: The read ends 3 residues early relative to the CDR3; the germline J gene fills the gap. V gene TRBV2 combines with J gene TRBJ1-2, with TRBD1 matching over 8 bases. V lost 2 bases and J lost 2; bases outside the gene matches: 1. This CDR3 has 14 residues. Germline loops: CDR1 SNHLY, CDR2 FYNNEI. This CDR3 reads CASSEQGANYGYTF. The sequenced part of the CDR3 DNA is TGTGCCAGCAGTGAACAGGGGGCAAACTATGGC.

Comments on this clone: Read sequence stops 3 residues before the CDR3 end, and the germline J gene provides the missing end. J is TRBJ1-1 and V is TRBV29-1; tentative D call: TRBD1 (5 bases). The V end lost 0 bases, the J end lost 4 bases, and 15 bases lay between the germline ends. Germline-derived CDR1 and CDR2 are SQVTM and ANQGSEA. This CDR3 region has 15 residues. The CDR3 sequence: CSVEDRGGGSTEAFF. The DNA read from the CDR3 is TGCAGCGTTGAAGATCGGGGGGGTGGGAGCACTGAA.

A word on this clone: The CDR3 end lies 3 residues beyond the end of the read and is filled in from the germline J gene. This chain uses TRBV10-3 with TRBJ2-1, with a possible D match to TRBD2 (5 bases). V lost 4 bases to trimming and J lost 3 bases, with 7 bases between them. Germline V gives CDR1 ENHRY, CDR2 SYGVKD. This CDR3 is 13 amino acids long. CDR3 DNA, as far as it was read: TGTGCCATCAGTGGAGCGGACTACAATGAG. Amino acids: CAISGADYNE. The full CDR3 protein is CAISGADYNEQFF.

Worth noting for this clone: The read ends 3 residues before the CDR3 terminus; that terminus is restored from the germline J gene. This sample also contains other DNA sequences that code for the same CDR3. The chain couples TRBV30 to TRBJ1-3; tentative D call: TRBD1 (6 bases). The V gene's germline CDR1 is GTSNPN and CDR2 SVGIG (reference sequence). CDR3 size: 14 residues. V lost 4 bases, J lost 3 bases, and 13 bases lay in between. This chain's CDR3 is CAWISQGGGNTIYF. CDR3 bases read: TGTGCCTGGATTTCACAGGGAGGTGGAAACACC.

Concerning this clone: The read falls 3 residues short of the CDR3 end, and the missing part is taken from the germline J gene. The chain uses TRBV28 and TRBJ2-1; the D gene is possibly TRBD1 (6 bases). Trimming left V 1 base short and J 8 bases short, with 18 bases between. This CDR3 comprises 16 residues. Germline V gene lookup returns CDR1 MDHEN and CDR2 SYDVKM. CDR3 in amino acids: CASSLFRNRARDEQFF. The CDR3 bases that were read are TGTGCCAGCAGTTTATTTCGTAACAGGGCCAGGGATGAG.

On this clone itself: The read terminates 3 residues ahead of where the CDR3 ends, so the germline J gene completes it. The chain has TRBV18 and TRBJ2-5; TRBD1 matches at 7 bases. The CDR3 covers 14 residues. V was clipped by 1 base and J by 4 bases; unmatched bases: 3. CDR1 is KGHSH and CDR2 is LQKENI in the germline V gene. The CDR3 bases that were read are TGTGCCAGCTCACCACTCCCAGGGGGAGAGACC. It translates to CASSPLPGGET. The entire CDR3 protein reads CASSPLPGGETQYF.

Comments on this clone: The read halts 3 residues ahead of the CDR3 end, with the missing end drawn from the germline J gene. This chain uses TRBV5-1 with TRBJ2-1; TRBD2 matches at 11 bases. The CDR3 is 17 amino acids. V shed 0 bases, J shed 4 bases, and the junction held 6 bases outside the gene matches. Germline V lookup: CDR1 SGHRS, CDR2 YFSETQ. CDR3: CASSLALGLAAYNEQFF. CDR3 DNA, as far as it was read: TGCGCCAGCAGCTTGGCCTTGGGACTAGCGGCTTACAATGAG.

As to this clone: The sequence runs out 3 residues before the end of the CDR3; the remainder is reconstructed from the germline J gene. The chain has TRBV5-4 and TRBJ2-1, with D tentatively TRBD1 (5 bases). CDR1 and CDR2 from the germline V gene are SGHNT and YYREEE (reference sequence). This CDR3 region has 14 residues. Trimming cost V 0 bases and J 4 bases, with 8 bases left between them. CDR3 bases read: TGTGCCAGCAGCTTGGGGACACCTTACAATGAG. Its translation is CASSLGTPYNE. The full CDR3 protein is CASSLGTPYNEQFF.

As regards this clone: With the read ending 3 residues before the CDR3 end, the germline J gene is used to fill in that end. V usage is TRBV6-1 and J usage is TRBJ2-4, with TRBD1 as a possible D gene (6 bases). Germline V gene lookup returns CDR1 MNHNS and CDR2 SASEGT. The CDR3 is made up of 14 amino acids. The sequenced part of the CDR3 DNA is TGTGCCAGCAGTGCAGGGGTATTTAACTATGGT. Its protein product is CASSAGVFNYG. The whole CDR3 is CASSAGVFNYGQYF.

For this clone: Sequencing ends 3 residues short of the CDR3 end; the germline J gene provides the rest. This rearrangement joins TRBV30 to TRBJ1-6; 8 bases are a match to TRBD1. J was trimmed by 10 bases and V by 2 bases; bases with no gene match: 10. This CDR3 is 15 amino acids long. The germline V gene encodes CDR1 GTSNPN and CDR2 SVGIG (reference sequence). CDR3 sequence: CAWSRSGGAGSPLHF. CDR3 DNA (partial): TGTGCCTGGAGTCGATCAGGGGGCGCCGGCTCACCC.

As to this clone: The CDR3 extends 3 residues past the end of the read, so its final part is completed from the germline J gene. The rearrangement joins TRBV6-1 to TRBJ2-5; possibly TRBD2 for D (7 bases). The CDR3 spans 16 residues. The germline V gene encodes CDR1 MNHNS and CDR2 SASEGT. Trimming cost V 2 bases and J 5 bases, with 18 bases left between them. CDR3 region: CASSERGALGSETQYF. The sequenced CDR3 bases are TGTGCCAGCAGTGAACGGGGGGCTCTGGGAAGTGAGACC.